A selection of T cell receptor beta chains follows, all from one sample in a study of graft-versus-host responses after intestinal transplantation. Profiled with immunoSEQ multiplex PCR; TCRdb holds only in-frame clones, not every one. This table has approximately 110,000 clones, around 92% appearing once. These receptors have no identified antigens. This material consisted of unstimulated CD8+ T cells sorted from spleen or lymph node cells, taken before transplant. The receptors come from a human donor who was the organ donor for an intestinal transplant. The CDR3 runs from the conserved cysteine through the conserved F or W. The order of the fields is CDR3 length, D gene, V gene, J gene, CDR3 protein, CDR3 DNA. The D gene is left open where the match is weak.

CDR3 length: 18
D gene: TRBD1
V gene: TRBV4-1
J gene: TRBJ1-2
CDR3 protein: CASSQDARDRHREPGYTF
CDR3 DNA: TGCGCCAGCAGCCAAGACGCCCGGGACAGGCACAGAGAGCCTGGCTACACCTTC

CDR3 length: 18
D gene: TRBD1
V gene: TRBV5-1
J gene: TRBJ2-1
CDR3 protein: CASRDPGQGVVWANEQFF
CDR3 DNA: TGCGCCAGCAGAGACCCGGGACAGGGGGTTGTTTGGGCCAATGAGCAGTTCTTC

CDR3 length: 14
D gene: TRBD2
V gene: TRBV5-1
J gene: TRBJ2-1
CDR3 protein: CASSLGTSGNEQFF
CDR3 DNA: TGCGCCAGCAGCTTGGGGACTAGCGGCAATGAGCAGTTCTTC

CDR3 length: 14
D gene: NA
V gene: TRBV27
J gene: TRBJ2-7
CDR3 protein: CASSLYAGRYEQYF
CDR3 DNA: TGTGCCAGCAGTTTATATGCAGGGAGGTACGAGCAGTACTTC

CDR3 length: 15
D gene: TRBD2
V gene: TRBV27
J gene: TRBJ2-3
CDR3 protein: CASMVWGLSTDTQYF
CDR3 DNA: TGTGCCAGCATGGTTTGGGGACTAAGCACAGATACGCAGTATTTT

CDR3 length: 14
D gene: NA
V gene: TRBV18
J gene: TRBJ2-1
CDR3 protein: CASSPPDFYNEQFF
CDR3 DNA: TGTGCCAGCTCACCACCGGACTTCTACAATGAGCAGTTCTTC

CDR3 length: 12
D gene: NA
V gene: TRBV28
J gene: TRBJ1-1
CDR3 protein: CASSFPNTEAFF
CDR3 DNA: TGTGCCAGCAGTTTCCCGAACACTGAAGCTTTCTTT

CDR3 length: 15
D gene: NA
V gene: TRBV4-1
J gene: TRBJ1-2
CDR3 protein: CASSQDRLLDYGYTF
CDR3 DNA: TGCGCCAGCAGCCAAGATCGACTATTGGACTATGGCTACACCTTC

CDR3 length: 11
D gene: NA
V gene: TRBV11-2
J gene: TRBJ2-1
CDR3 protein: CASSLGLEQFF
CDR3 DNA: TGTGCCAGCAGCTTAGGGCTGGAGCAGTTCTTC

CDR3 length: 13
D gene: TRBD1
V gene: TRBV12-5
J gene: TRBJ1-1
CDR3 protein: CASGWDRGREAFF
CDR3 DNA: TGTGCTAGTGGTTGGGACAGGGGCCGTGAAGCTTTCTTT